What follows are 7 T cell receptor beta chains derived from one specimen sequenced in a study of blood T cell repertoires in COVID-19. Method: immunoSEQ multiplex PCR; TCRdb's copy keeps in-frame clones and lacks some. In the table there are approximately 70,000 clones, 76% of which are singletons. The sequenced sample was peripheral blood. Source of these receptors: a man aged 55 to 69 with COVID-19, enrolled during active disease.

The genes are TRBV7-9 and TRBJ1-6, with D hard to call. Trimming removed 3 bases from V and 3 bases from J, with 15 bases in between. The CDR3 is 17 residues long. Per germline, CDR1 SEHNR and CDR2 FQNEAQ (reference sequence). The CDR3 DNA sequence: TGTGCCAGCAGCTTCTCGACGGGTGTGGACTATAATTCACCCCTCCACTTT. Translation gives CASSFSTGVDYNSPLHF.

This clone was picked up a small number of times. The chain uses TRBV19 and TRBJ1-6; 9 nucleotides align to TRBD1. CDR1 and CDR2 from the germline V gene are LNHDA and SQIVND (reference sequence). CDR3 length: 14 residues. Trimming cost V 6 bases and J 9 bases; bases outside gene matches: 6. The CDR3 is CASRFGQGFSPLHF. DNA for the CDR3: TGTGCCAGTAGATTTGGACAGGGGTTTTCACCCCTCCACTTT.

The V call is TRBV10-1, the J call TRBJ1-2, with D uncertain. The CDR3 extends over 13 amino acids. Germline V gene data show CDR1 as WNHNN and CDR2 as SYGVQD (reference sequence). V dropped 3 bases and J dropped 0 bases, with 5 bases sitting between them. The CDR3 protein is CASSEAPNYGYTF. The DNA of the CDR3 is TGCGCCAGCAGTGAAGCACCTAACTATGGCTACACCTTC.

This clone was counted between two and nine times. The chain is built from TRBV28 and TRBJ1-6; D gene unclear. The CDR3 extends over 14 amino acids. Germline lookup yields CDR1 MDHEN and CDR2 SYDVKM. The V end was cut by 3 bases, the J end by 13 bases, with 16 bases between. CDR3 sequence reads: CASSFISFLSPLHF. CDR3 nucleotide sequence: TGTGCCAGCAGTTTTATTTCTTTCCTTTCCCCCCTCCACTTT. Full variable domain (remainder filled in from reference TRBV28 and TRBJ1-6): DVKVTQSSRYLVKRTGEKVFLECVQDMDHENMFWYRQDPGLGLRLIYFSYDVKMKEKGDIPEGYSVSREKKERFSLILESASTNQTSMYLCASSFISFLSPLHFGNGTRLTVT.

The rearrangement uses TRBV6-4 and TRBJ2-1, with TRBD2 matching over 7 bases. Germline loops: CDR1 MRHNA, CDR2 SNTAGT. The J segment lost 7 bases and the V segment lost 3 bases, leaving 6 bases of the junction unmatched. The CDR3 sequence is 14 residues long. The CDR3 region has the DNA TGTGCCAGCAGTGAGAACGGGAGGAATAATGAGCAGTTCTTC. Translated, it gives CASSENGRNNEQFF.

As DNA, the CDR3 is TGTGCCAGCAGCCTAAGGACAGGGGTTTATGGCTACACCTTC. Translating it yields CASSLRTGVYGYTF. The rearrangement uses TRBV27 and TRBJ1-2, with 9 bases matching TRBD1. J lost 5 bases, V lost 6 bases, and 7 bases had no gene match. This CDR3 has 14 residues. The germline CDR1 and CDR2 sequences are MNHEY and SMNVEV (reference sequence).

The V and J genes are TRBV7-9 and TRBJ2-5, with D hard to call. V lost 1 base and J lost 6, with 9 bases in between. Germline lookup yields CDR1 SEHNR and CDR2 FQNEAQ (reference sequence). This CDR3 is 13 amino acids long. CDR3 sequence: CASSLEELKTQYF. CDR3 bases: TGTGCCAGCAGCTTAGAAGAGTTAAAGACCCAGTACTTC.